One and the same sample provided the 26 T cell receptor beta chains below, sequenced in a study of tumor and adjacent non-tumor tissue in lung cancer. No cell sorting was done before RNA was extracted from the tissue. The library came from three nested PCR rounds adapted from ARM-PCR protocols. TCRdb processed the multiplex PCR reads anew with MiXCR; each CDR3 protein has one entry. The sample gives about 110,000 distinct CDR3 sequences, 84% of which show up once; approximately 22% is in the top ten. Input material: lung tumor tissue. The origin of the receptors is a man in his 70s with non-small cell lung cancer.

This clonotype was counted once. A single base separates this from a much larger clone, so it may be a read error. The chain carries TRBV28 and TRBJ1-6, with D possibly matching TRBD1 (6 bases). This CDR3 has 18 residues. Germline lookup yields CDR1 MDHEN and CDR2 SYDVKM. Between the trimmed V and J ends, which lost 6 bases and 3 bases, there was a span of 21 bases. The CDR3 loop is CASSSNWERGDYNSPLHF. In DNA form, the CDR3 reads TGTGCCAGCAGCTCCAACTGGGAGAGGGGGGACTATAATTCACCCCTCCACTTT.

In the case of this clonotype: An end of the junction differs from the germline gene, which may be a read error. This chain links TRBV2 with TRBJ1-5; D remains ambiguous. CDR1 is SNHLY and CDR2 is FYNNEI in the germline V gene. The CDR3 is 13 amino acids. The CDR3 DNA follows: TGTGCCAGCAGTGAATCATGGGAGCAGCCCCAGCGTTTT. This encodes CASSESWEQPQRF.

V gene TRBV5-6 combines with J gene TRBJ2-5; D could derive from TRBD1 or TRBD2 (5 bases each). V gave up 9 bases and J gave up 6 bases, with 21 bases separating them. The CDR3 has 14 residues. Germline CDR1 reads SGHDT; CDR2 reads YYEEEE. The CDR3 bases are TGTGCCAATAGCTTGGCCGGGGCAGTGAAGACCCAGTACTTC. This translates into CANSLAGAVKTQYF.

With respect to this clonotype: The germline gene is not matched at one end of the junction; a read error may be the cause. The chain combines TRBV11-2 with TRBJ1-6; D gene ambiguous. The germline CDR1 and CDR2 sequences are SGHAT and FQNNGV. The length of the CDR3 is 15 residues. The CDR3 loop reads CVSSSLSSYNSPLHF. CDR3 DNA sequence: TGTGTCAGCAGTTCCCTAAGCTCCTATAATTCACCCCTCCATTTT. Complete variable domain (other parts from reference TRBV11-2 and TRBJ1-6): EAGVAQSPRYKIIEKRQSVAFWCNPISGHATLYWYQQILGQGPKLLIQFQNNGVVDDSQLPKDRFSAERLKGVDSTLKIQPAKLEDSAVYLCVSSSLSSYNSPLHFGNGTRLTVT.

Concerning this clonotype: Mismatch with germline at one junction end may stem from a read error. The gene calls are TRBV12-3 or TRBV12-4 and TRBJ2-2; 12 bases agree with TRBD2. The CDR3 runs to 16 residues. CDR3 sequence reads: CANSFRLAGVTGELFF. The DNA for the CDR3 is TGTGCCAACAGTTTTCGACTAGCGGGAGTTACCGGGGAGCTGTTCTTT.

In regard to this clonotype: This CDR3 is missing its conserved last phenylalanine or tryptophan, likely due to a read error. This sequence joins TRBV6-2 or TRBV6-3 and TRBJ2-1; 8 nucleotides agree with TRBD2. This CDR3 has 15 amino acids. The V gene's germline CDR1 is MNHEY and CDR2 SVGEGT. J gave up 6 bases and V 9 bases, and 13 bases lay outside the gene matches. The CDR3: CARSPGLGNTNEQFL. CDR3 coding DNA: TGTGCCAGAAGCCCGGGACTAGGCAATACCAATGAGCAGTTCTTA.

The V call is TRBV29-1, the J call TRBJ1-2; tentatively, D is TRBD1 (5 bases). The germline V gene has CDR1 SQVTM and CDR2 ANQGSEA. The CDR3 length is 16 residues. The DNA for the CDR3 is TGCAACGTGGATACAGGAGGTTCTGACCCTAACTATGGCTACACCTTC. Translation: CNVDTGGSDPNYGYTF.

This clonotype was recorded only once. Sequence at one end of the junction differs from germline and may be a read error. The CDR3 region is CVSSLRGRTIEKLFF. CDR3 sequence (DNA): TGTGTCAGCAGCTTGAGAGGGAGAACTATTGAAAAACTGTTTTTT. This chain joins TRBV5-6 and TRBJ1-4, with D unclear. Germline values: CDR1 SGHDT, CDR2 YYEEEE. The CDR3 is 15 amino acids.

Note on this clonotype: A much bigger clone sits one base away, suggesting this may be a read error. The CDR3 DNA is TGTGCCTGGGGTGGCGGGAGCGGGCGTAGCTCCTACAATGAGCAGTTCTTC. Residues: CAWGGGSGRSSYNEQFF. J is TRBJ2-1 and V is TRBV30; TRBD2 matches at 7 bases. Germline V gene lookup returns CDR1 GTSNPN and CDR2 SVGIG (reference sequence). The CDR3 totals 17 residues. The V and J ends lost 5 bases and 0 bases, in that order; junction bases with no gene match: 13.

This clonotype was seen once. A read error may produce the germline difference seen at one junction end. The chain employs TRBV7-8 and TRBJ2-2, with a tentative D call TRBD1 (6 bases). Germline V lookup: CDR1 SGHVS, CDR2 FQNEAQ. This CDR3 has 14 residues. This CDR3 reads CASSLGWGPGELFF. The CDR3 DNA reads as TGTGCCAGTAGCTTAGGGTGGGGGCCCGGGGAGCTGTTTTTT.

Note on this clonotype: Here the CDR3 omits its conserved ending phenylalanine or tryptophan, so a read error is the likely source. CDR3: CASNQVLTVEETQYL. CDR3 DNA sequence: TGCGCCAGCAACCAAGTATTGACAGTTGAAGAGACCCAGTACCTC. V gene TRBV4-1 combines with J gene TRBJ2-5, with TRBD1 as a possible D gene (5 bases). CDR3 length: 15 residues. Looked up from germline, CDR1 is MGHRA and CDR2 is YSYEKL.

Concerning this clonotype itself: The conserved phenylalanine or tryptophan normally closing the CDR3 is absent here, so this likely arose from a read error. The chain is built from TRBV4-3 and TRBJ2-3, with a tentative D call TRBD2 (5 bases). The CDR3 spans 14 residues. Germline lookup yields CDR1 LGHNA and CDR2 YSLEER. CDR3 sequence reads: CASSQVSFGDMQYL. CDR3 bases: TGCGCTAGCAGCCAAGTTAGTTTCGGGGATATGCAGTATTTG.

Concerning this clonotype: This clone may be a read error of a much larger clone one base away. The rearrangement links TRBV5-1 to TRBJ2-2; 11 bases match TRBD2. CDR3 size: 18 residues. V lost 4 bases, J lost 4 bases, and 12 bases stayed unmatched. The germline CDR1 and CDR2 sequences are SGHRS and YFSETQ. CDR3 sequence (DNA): TGCGCCAGCAGCCCCGGGACTAGCGGATCCAAGAGCACCGGGGAGCTGTTTTTT. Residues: CASSPGTSGSKSTGELFF.

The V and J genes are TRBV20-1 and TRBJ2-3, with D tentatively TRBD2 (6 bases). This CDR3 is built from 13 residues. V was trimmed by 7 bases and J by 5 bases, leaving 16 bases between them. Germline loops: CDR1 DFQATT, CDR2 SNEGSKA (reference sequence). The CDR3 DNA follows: TGCAGTGTTTCTAGCGAAATCAGAGATACGCAGTATTTT. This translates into CSVSSEIRDTQYF.

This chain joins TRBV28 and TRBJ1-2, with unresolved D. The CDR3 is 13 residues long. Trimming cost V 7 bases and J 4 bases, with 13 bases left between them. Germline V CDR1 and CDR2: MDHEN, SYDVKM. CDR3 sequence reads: CASNLGETYGYTF. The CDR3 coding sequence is TGTGCCAGCAACCTAGGAGAGACCTATGGCTACACCTTC.

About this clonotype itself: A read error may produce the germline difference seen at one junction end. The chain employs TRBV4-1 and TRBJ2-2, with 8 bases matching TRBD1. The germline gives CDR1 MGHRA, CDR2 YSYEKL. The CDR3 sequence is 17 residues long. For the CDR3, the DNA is TGCGCCGGCAGCAGCACGACAGGGGTACTTGGGACCGGGGAGCTGTTTTTT. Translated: CAGSSTTGVLGTGELFF.

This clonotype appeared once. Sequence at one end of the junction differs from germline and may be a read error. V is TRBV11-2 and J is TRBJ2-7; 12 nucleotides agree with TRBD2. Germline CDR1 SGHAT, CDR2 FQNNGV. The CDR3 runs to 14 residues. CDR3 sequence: CASNPSGGAYEQYF. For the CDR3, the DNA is TGTGCTAGCAATCCTAGCGGGGGGGCCTACGAGCAGTACTTC.

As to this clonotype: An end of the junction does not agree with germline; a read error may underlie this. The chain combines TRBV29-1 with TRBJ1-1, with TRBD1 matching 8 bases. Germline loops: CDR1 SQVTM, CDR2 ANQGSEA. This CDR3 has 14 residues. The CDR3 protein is CSVLDRARYTDAFF. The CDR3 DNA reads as TGCAGCGTTCTGGACAGGGCCAGGTACACTGATGCTTTCTTT.

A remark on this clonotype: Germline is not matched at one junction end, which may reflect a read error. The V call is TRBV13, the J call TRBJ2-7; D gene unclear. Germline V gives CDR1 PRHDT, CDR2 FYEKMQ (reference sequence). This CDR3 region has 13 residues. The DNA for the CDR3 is TGTGCTAGCAGCTCAACCACGTTGGACGAGCAGTGCTTC. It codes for CASSSTTLDEQCF.

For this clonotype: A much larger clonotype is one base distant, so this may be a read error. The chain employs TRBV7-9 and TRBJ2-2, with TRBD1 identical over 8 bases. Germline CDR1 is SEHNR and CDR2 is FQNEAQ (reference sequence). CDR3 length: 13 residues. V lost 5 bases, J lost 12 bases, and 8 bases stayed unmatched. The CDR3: CASSTGGTRKLFF. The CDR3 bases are TGTGCCAGCAGCACAGGGGGAACCAGGAAGCTGTTTTTT.

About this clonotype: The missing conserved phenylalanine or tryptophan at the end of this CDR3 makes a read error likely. CDR3: CNAWVTNPEQYL. DNA of the CDR3: TGCAACGCCTGGGTGACGAACCCCGAGCAGTACTTA. V gene TRBV29-1 combines with J gene TRBJ2-7; D remains unclear. Looked up from germline, CDR1 is SQVTM and CDR2 is ANQGSEA. CDR3 size: 12 residues.

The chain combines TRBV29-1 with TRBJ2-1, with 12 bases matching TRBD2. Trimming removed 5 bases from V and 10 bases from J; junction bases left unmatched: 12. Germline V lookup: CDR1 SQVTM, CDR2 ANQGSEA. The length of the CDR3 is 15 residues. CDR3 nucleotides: TGCAGCGTTCCCAAGACTAGCGGGAGTCCGAAAGAGCAGTTCTTC. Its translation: CSVPKTSGSPKEQFF.

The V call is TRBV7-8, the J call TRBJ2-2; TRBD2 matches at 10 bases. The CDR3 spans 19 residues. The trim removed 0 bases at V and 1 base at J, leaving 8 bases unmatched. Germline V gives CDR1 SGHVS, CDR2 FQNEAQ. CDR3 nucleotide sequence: TGTGCCAGCAGCTTAGCGCGGCTAGCGGGGGCTGGGAACACCGGGGAGCTGTTTTTT. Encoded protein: CASSLARLAGAGNTGELFF.

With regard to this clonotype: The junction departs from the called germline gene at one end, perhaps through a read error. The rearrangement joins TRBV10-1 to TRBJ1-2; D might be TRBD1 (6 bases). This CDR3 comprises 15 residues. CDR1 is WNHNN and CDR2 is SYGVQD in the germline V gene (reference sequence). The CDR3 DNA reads TGCGTCAGCAGTGTGTCGACAGGCCAACGCTATGGCTACACCTTC. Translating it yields CVSSVSTGQRYGYTF.

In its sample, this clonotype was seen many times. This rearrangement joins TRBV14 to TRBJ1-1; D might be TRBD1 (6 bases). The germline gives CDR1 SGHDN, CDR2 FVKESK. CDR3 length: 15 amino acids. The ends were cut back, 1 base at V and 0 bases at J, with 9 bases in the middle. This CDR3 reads CASSQARGLNTEAFF. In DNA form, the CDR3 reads TGTGCCAGCAGCCAAGCTAGGGGGTTGAACACTGAAGCTTTCTTT.

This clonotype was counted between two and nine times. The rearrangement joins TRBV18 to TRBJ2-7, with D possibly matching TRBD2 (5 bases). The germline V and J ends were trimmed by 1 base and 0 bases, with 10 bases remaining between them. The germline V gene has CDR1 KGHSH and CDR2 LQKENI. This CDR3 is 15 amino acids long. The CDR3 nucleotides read TGTGCCAGCTCACCACGGCGGGTTAGCTCCTACGAGCAGTACTTC. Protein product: CASSPRRVSSYEQYF.